The entry below gives a single T cell receptor beta chain sequence along with its context. Antigen: not known. This entry is derived from a study of cytomegalovirus exposure and HLA in healthy donors. Across the whole study: Findings of an earlier analysis included around 120 million unique TCR beta sequences from 170 million or so T cells. Overall study results and limits: There were several of the most significant clusters that appeared linked to common viral pathogens in a later analysis. Rarity characterized most TCR sequences, yet some public TCRs appeared in many donors. The authors reported that TCR beta sequences could predict HLA-A and HLA-B alleles. These predictions were accurate for most subjects in the first cohort.

Both 60 Vbeta primers and 13 Jbeta primers went into the PCR. The method was immunoSEQ multiplex PCR; TCRdb's version includes in-frame clones alone and lacks a portion of them. There are over 150,000 clones in the sample; approximately 84% occur only once, and 4.8% lies in the top ten. The TCR originated in a girl aged 5-17 years in good health and CMV-seropositive. Sequencing used PBMCs.

CDR3 in amino acids: CASSKTGMGNQPQHF. The CDR3 DNA reads TGTGCCAGTAGCAAAACAGGGATGGGCAATCAGCCCCAGCATTTT. V is TRBV19 and J is TRBJ1-5; maybe TRBD1 (6 bases). Germline V gene sequence: CDR1 LNHDA, CDR2 SQIVND (reference sequence). The CDR3 contains 15 residues. V shed 6 bases and J shed 2 bases, with 14 bases lying between them.